A single sample gave rise to the 27 T cell receptor beta chains below, sequenced in a study of blood T cells in healthy people across ages. Using a J-beta primer mix together with a sample-barcoded 5' primer, a second PCR was run for roughly 6 to 12 cycles. TCRdb itself ran the 5' RACE reads through MiXCR, one entry per CDR3 protein. The data hold 1.5 million to 1.8 million distinct CDR3 sequences, with around 40% observed a single time. The sequencing sample was made of blood. These receptors originate from a woman under 30 in good health.

Only a few counts were recorded for this clonotype. J is TRBJ2-5 and V is TRBV10-1; perhaps TRBD2 as D (6 bases). The CDR3 extends over 13 amino acids. Germline CDR1 reads WNHNN; CDR2 reads SYGVQD (reference sequence). V was trimmed by 4 bases and J by 5 bases, leaving 11 bases between them. The CDR3 loop is CASSGSGRETQYF. DNA of the CDR3: TGCGCCAGCAGTGGATCTGGGAGGGAGACCCAGTACTTC.

The genes are TRBV6-1 and TRBJ2-5, with D uncertain. The CDR3 runs to 15 residues. The V end was cut by 4 bases, the J end by 0 bases, with 12 bases between. From germline, CDR1 is MNHNS and CDR2 SASEGT. CDR3: CASSVHWTYQETQYF. The CDR3 region has the DNA TGTGCCAGCAGTGTCCACTGGACCTACCAAGAGACCCAGTACTTC.

This clonotype has more than one count but fewer than ten. The rearrangement links TRBV7-9 to TRBJ2-1; D uncertain. This CDR3 has 15 residues. Between the trimmed V and J ends, which lost 4 bases and 6 bases, there was a span of 16 bases. In germline, CDR1 is SEHNR, CDR2 FQNEAQ (reference sequence). The CDR3 DNA reads as TGTGCCAGCAGCTCTGGTCCGGTACAAGGCAATGAGCAGTTCTTC. This codes for CASSSGPVQGNEQFF.

This clonotype was counted between two and nine times. The gene calls are TRBV12-3 or TRBV12-4 and TRBJ2-1, with TRBD2 matching over 9 bases. The junction had 12 bases not matched to a gene; V was cut back by 3 bases and J by 9 bases. The length of the CDR3 is 16 residues. CDR3 DNA sequence: TGTGCCAGCAGTTTGCGAGGCGGGGGGGCGTTGGGTGAGCAGTTCTTC. It specifies CASSLRGGGALGEQFF.

The rearrangement joins TRBV20-1 to TRBJ2-1; D unresolved. The assigned J gene may be wrong: the sequence end matches TRBJ2-7 better. The CDR3 loop spans 16 amino acids. The germline CDR1 and CDR2 sequences are DFQATT and SNEGSKA (reference sequence). The DNA of the CDR3 is TGCAGTGCTCGCTCCCCTAGGGCCCACTCCTACAATGAGCAGTACTTC. It specifies CSARSPRAHSYNEQYF.

The V call is TRBV7-3, the J call TRBJ2-7; the D gene could be TRBD1 or TRBD2 (5 bases each). Trimming shortened V by 2 bases and J by 5 bases, and 10 bases separated the two germline ends. There are 13 residues in the CDR3. Per germline, CDR1 SGHTA and CDR2 FQGTGA. The CDR3 loop reads CASSLPGADEQYF. Here the CDR3 DNA reads TGTGCCAGCAGCTTACCCGGGGCAGACGAGCAGTACTTC.

This clonotype was detected only a few times. The chain uses TRBV6-2 or TRBV6-3 and TRBJ1-5, with D unclear. Trimming shortened V by 7 bases and J by 4 bases, and 8 bases separated the two germline ends. This CDR3 is built from 12 residues. Germline V gene data show CDR1 as MNHEY and CDR2 as SVGEGT. This chain's CDR3 is CASNLFNQPQHF. CDR3 nucleotides: TGTGCCAGCAACCTATTTAATCAGCCCCAGCATTTT.

This clonotype was recorded a few times. The chain employs TRBV6-2 or TRBV6-3 and TRBJ1-1, with D hard to call. CDR3 length equals 17 residues. Germline V gene lookup returns CDR1 MNHEY and CDR2 SVGEGT. Trimming shortened V by 3 bases and J by 1 base, and 18 bases separated the two germline ends. This chain's CDR3 is CASSYRLRVRQNTEAFF. As DNA, the CDR3 is TGTGCCAGCAGTTATCGGTTGAGAGTCCGACAGAACACTGAAGCTTTCTTT.

This chain connects TRBV13 to TRBJ2-3; a weak D match, TRBD2 (5 bases). The CDR3 runs to 17 residues. Germline CDR1 and CDR2: PRHDT and FYEKMQ (reference sequence). The V gene lost 1 base and the J gene lost 3 bases, with 17 bases spanning the gap. The CDR3 bases are TGTGCCAGCAGCTTAGTAGCCCCGGGGATCAGAACAGATACGCAGTATTTT. This translates into CASSLVAPGIRTDTQYF.

This clonotype was counted once. This chain uses TRBV12-3 or TRBV12-4 with TRBJ2-2; 11 bases match TRBD1. The junction had 8 bases not matched to a gene; V was cut back by 5 bases and J by 9 bases. The CDR3 runs to 15 residues. The CDR3 DNA follows: TGTGCCAGCAGTCCCGGACAGGGGGCCGTCTGGGAGCTGTTTTTT. Protein product: CASSPGQGAVWELFF.

The DNA for the CDR3 is TGTGCCAGCAGCTTACGGGAGAGGGTCGACGGCTATGGCTACACCTTC. It is translated as CASSLRERVDGYGYTF. The J gene is TRBJ1-2, the V gene TRBV7-9; D gene ambiguous. Germline loops: CDR1 SEHNR, CDR2 FQNEAQ (reference sequence). The CDR3 contains 16 residues. The V gene lost 2 bases and the J gene lost 4 bases, with 17 bases spanning the gap.

A few counts support this clonotype. The rearrangement links TRBV16 to TRBJ1-1; D is ambiguous. The germline gives CDR1 KGHSY, CDR2 FQNENV. V was pared by 8 bases and J by 2 bases, with 12 bases between. The CDR3 sequence is 13 residues long. The CDR3 region is CASQPIYNTEAFF. CDR3 in DNA: TGTGCCAGCCAGCCTATCTATAACACTGAAGCTTTCTTT. The variable domain in full, with the rest retrieved from reference TRBV16 and TRBJ1-1, is GEEVAQTPKHLVRGEGQKAKLYCAPIKGHSYVFWYQQVLKNEFKFLISFQNENVFDETGMPKERFSAKCLPNSPCSLEIQATKLEDSAVYFCASQPIYNTEAFFGQGTRLTVV.

The V call is TRBV29-1, the J call TRBJ2-7, with TRBD2 matching 10 bases. There are 17 residues in the CDR3. J lost 7 bases, V lost 8 bases, and 23 bases had no gene match. CDR1 and CDR2 from the germline V gene are SQVTM and ANQGSEA. CDR3 amino acids: CSFFRALAGESYNEQYF. As DNA, the CDR3 is TGCAGCTTCTTCCGGGCCCTAGCGGGGGAGTCATACAATGAGCAGTACTTC.

In its sample, this clonotype was seen a few times. The rearrangement uses TRBV20-1 and TRBJ1-5, with 10 bases identical to TRBD1. Germline assignment: CDR1 DFQATT and CDR2 SNEGSKA (reference sequence). Trimming took 3 bases from V and 6 from J; bases not matched to a gene: 8. The CDR3 is 15 residues long. The CDR3 here is CSARKGQGWAQPQHF. In DNA, the CDR3 is TGCAGTGCTAGGAAGGGACAGGGGTGGGCTCAGCCCCAGCATTTT.

This clonotype was seen only a few times. The V call is TRBV28, the J call TRBJ2-7; 8 positions match TRBD1. The CDR3 contains 16 residues. The germline V gene has CDR1 MDHEN and CDR2 SYDVKM. The V gene end was trimmed by 5 bases and the J gene end by 0 bases; junction bases not matched to a gene: 9. The CDR3 sequence: CASSLGTGASSYEQYF. The CDR3 DNA reads TGTGCCAGCAGTCTAGGGACAGGTGCGAGCTCCTACGAGCAGTACTTC.

This rearrangement joins TRBV6-4 to TRBJ1-2, with a possible D match to TRBD1 (6 bases). Trimming pared 2 bases from V and 7 bases from J, leaving 11 bases between. From germline, CDR1 is MRHNA and CDR2 SNTAGT. This CDR3 contains 13 residues. As DNA, the CDR3 is TGTGCCAGCAGTGACACGACAGGAGTTGGCTACACCTTC. Translated: CASSDTTGVGYTF.

This clonotype was recorded once. V gene TRBV6-2 or TRBV6-3 combines with J gene TRBJ2-7, with 13 positions matching TRBD2. The J call may not be correct, given that the DNA end is closer to TRBJ2-5. The CDR3 has 17 residues. Germline loops: CDR1 MNHEY, CDR2 SVGEGT. In DNA form, the CDR3 reads TGTGCCAGCAGTTTCTCCTGGACTAGCGGGAGTGTTAAGACCCAGTACTTC. This codes for CASSFSWTSGSVKTQYF.

The CDR3 sequence: CASSFNRAWQYF. In DNA form, the CDR3 reads TGTGCCAGCAGCTTCAACAGAGCGTGGCAGTACTTC. The rearrangement links TRBV7-2 to TRBJ2-5; D is ambiguous. The CDR3 has 12 residues. Germline V gene sequence: CDR1 SGHTA, CDR2 FQGNSA. Trimming left V 3 bases short and J 11 bases short, with 13 bases between.

A few counts support this clonotype. The chain employs TRBV7-9 and TRBJ2-7, with D possibly TRBD2 on 6 matching bases. V gave up 3 bases and J gave up 5 bases, with 17 bases separating them. Germline lookup yields CDR1 SEHNR and CDR2 FQNEAQ (reference sequence). The CDR3 covers 15 residues. In DNA form, the CDR3 reads TGTGCCAGCAGCTTCGCGGGGTCCTCGCGAGACGAGCAGTACTTC. Translating gives CASSFAGSSRDEQYF.

This clonotype turned up a few times. The chain recombines TRBV7-2 with TRBJ2-1; no clear D gene. With 8 bases removed from V and 4 bases from J, the gap between germline ends came to 15 bases. The CDR3 sequence is 14 residues long. The V gene's germline CDR1 is SGHTA and CDR2 FQGNSA. The CDR3 region is CASRANWGYNEQFF. The CDR3 coding sequence is TGTGCCAGCCGGGCAAACTGGGGATACAATGAGCAGTTCTTC.

The sample holds a few counts of this clonotype. V gene TRBV20-1 combines with J gene TRBJ1-1; no clear D gene. The CDR3 totals 12 residues. The germline V gene has CDR1 DFQATT and CDR2 SNEGSKA (reference sequence). V lost 0 bases to trimming and J lost 12 bases, with 14 bases between them. CDR3 nucleotides: TGCAGTGCTAGAGAGTCGGGTCAGATGACTTTCTTT. Its translation: CSARESGQMTFF.

The V gene is TRBV4-1, the J gene TRBJ2-3; D may be TRBD1 (6 bases). V lost 3 bases and J 3 bases, leaving 19 bases between the germline ends. The CDR3 contains 17 residues. Germline V gene lookup returns CDR1 MGHRA and CDR2 YSYEKL. CDR3 region: CASSHPGQSRRTDTQYF. DNA of the CDR3: TGCGCCAGCAGCCACCCGGGACAATCCCGCCGTACAGATACGCAGTATTTT.

The chain combines TRBV12-3 or TRBV12-4 with TRBJ2-2; D may be TRBD1 (5 bases). The CDR3 length is 13 residues. V lost 10 bases to trimming and J lost 3 bases, with 12 bases between them. The CDR3 reads CAIQAKYTGELFF. The CDR3, as DNA: TGTGCCATACAGGCGAAATACACCGGGGAGCTGTTTTTT.

This clonotype has a single count. The V gene is TRBV2, the J gene TRBJ1-4, with D possibly being TRBD1 (5 bases). Trimming cost V 6 bases and J 13 bases, with 12 bases left between them. This CDR3 is 11 amino acids long. Germline V gives CDR1 SNHLY, CDR2 FYNNEI. In nucleotides, the CDR3 is TGTGCCAGCAGCAGGGAGGTTCGACTGTTTTTT. The encoded protein is CASSREVRLFF.

The V gene is TRBV12-3 or TRBV12-4, the J gene TRBJ1-2; no reliable D call. This CDR3 is built from 13 residues. V lost 0 bases, J lost 10 bases, and 12 bases lay in between. In DNA, the CDR3 is TGTGCCAGCAGTTTAGCGCAGTCGATGAACTACACCTTC. It is translated as CASSLAQSMNYTF.

V usage is TRBV6-2 or TRBV6-3 and J usage is TRBJ2-4, with 8 nucleotides matching TRBD1. Trimming at V came to 1 base and at J to 8 bases, leaving 7 bases not matched to a gene. The germline V gene encodes CDR1 MNHEY and CDR2 SVGEGT. This CDR3 has 15 residues. The CDR3 nucleotides read TGTGCCAGCAGTTACTTAAGGACAGGGAGTGACATTCAGTACTTC. Its translation: CASSYLRTGSDIQYF.

The chain uses TRBV7-9 and TRBJ1-4; 8 nucleotides line up with TRBD1. Per germline, CDR1 SEHNR and CDR2 FQNEAQ (reference sequence). The CDR3 totals 14 residues. Trimming at V came to 6 bases and at J to 4 bases, leaving 4 bases not matched to a gene. The CDR3 reads CASRRDRINEKLFF. CDR3 DNA: TGTGCCAGCAGGCGGGACAGGATTAATGAAAAACTGTTTTTT.